The 28 T cell receptor beta chains listed next were all sequenced from one sample in a study of blood T cell repertoires in COVID-19. Only in-frame clones appear in the TCRdb table, and some are missing; sequencing was by immunoSEQ multiplex PCR. The table lists roughly 300,000 clones, 70% to 90% of them singletons. Sequences were obtained from peripheral blood. These receptor sequences come from a man between 18 and 35 years old with active or convalescent COVID-19.

The genes are TRBV18 and TRBJ1-3; D not resolved. The ends were cut back, 0 bases at V and 0 bases at J, with 6 bases in the middle. The CDR3 covers 15 residues. Per germline, CDR1 KGHSH and CDR2 LQKENI. The CDR3 bases are TGTGCCAGCTCACCACCCGCGGTCTCTGGAAACACCATATATTTT. Encoded protein: CASSPPAVSGNTIYF. The full variable domain, in which reference TRBV18 and TRBJ1-3 provide the parts outside the CDR3, is NAGVMQNPRHLVRRRGQEARLRCSPMKGHSHVYWYRQLPEEGLKFMVYLQKENIIDESGMPKERFSAEFPKEGPSILRIQQVVRGDSAAYFCASSPPAVSGNTIYFGEGSWLTVV.

This clone was counted between two and nine times. V gene TRBV5-6 combines with J gene TRBJ1-1; D unclear. Trimming stripped 1 base from V and 5 bases from J, with 24 bases between. Germline-derived CDR1 and CDR2 are SGHDT and YYEEEE. There are 18 residues in the CDR3. For the CDR3, the DNA is TGTGCCAGCAGCTTGATGACGGCTTATGTCCCCCGGGAAACTGAAGCTTTCTTT. This codes for CASSLMTAYVPRETEAFF.

This clone was picked up one time. This sequence joins TRBV19 and TRBJ2-6; 9 bases align to TRBD1. The CDR3 length is 15 residues. Unmatched junction bases numbered 5, after V lost 10 bases and J lost 1 base. Germline V gives CDR1 LNHDA, CDR2 SQIVND (reference sequence). In DNA form, the CDR3 reads TGTGCCACCCGGGACAGGGAGTCTGGGGCCAACGTCCTGACTTTC. Encoded protein: CATRDRESGANVLTF.

V usage is TRBV2 and J usage is TRBJ2-1; 8 nucleotides align to TRBD2. The CDR3 totals 12 residues. Germline CDR1 SNHLY, CDR2 FYNNEI. Unmatched junction bases numbered 3, after V lost 6 bases and J lost 8 bases. CDR3 residues: CASRGLVHEQFF. The CDR3 bases are TGTGCCAGCAGGGGACTAGTCCATGAGCAGTTCTTC.

This rearrangement joins TRBV5-1 to TRBJ1-1; 11 positions agree with TRBD1. The CDR3 sequence is 16 residues long. V trimming: 4 bases; J trimming: 6 bases; junction bases outside the gene matches: 11. The germline gives CDR1 SGHRS, CDR2 YFSETQ. For the CDR3, the DNA is TGCGCCAGCAGCCACCCATACGGACAGGGGGCTTCTGAAGCTTTCTTT. Translation: CASSHPYGQGASEAFF.

This chain joins TRBV13 and TRBJ1-1, with D hard to call. Per germline, CDR1 PRHDT and CDR2 FYEKMQ (reference sequence). The CDR3 is 15 amino acids. Trimming cost V 2 bases and J 8 bases, with 18 bases left between them. CDR3 sequence reads: CASSLLPQVSSEAFF. The CDR3 DNA reads as TGTGCCAGCAGCTTATTACCCCAGGTCTCGTCGGAAGCTTTCTTT. Full variable domain (rest looked up from reference TRBV13 and TRBJ1-1): AAGVIQSPRHLIKEKRETATLKCYPIPRHDTVYWYQQGPGQDPQFLISFYEKMQSDKGSIPDRFSAQQFSDYHSELNMSSLELGDSALYFCASSLLPQVSSEAFFGQGTRLTVV.

Comment on this clone: The germline gene is not matched at one end of the junction; a read error may be the cause. The rearrangement joins TRBV13 to TRBJ2-1, with D possibly matching TRBD1 (6 bases). CDR3 length equals 14 residues. Germline V gene data show CDR1 as PRHDT and CDR2 as FYEKMQ (reference sequence). The CDR3: CASSFRDKNNGQFF. CDR3 DNA: TGTGCCAGCAGCTTTCGGGACAAAAACAATGGGCAGTTCTTC.

The chain is built from TRBV7-9 and TRBJ2-2; 15 bases are shared with TRBD2. The CDR3 has 18 amino acids. The trim removed 11 bases at V and 0 bases at J, leaving 10 bases unmatched. Germline V gives CDR1 SEHNR, CDR2 FQNEAQ (reference sequence). CDR3 nucleotide sequence: TGTGCCTGGCCGGGACTAGCGGGGGGCTACGCGAACACCGGGGAGCTGTTTTTT. Its protein product is CAWPGLAGGYANTGELFF.

V and J are TRBV19 and TRBJ2-5, with 8 bases matching TRBD2. Germline assignment: CDR1 LNHDA and CDR2 SQIVND (reference sequence). This CDR3 spans 15 amino acids. V dropped 0 bases and J dropped 5; count of bases not matched to a gene: 5. The CDR3 nucleotides are TGTGCCAGTAGTATAGACGGGGGGGGAGACGAGACCCAGTACTTC. Translating it yields CASSIDGGGDETQYF.

The chain combines TRBV29-1 with TRBJ2-6, with TRBD2 matching over 8 bases. The length of the CDR3 is 16 residues. Trimming removed 3 bases from V and 0 bases from J; junction bases left unmatched: 4. In germline, CDR1 is SQVTM, CDR2 ANQGSEA. CDR3 bases: TGCAGCGTTGACCGGGGGGGTGACTCTGGGGCCAACGTCCTGACTTTC. Translating gives CSVDRGGDSGANVLTF.

V is TRBV7-8 and J is TRBJ1-2, with unresolved D. Germline loops: CDR1 SGHVS, CDR2 FQNEAQ. V shed 5 bases and J shed 2 bases, with 15 bases lying between them. The CDR3 has 15 amino acids. The CDR3 spells CASSPSGKTNYGYTF. CDR3 coding DNA: TGTGCCAGCAGCCCCTCGGGAAAAACAAACTATGGCTACACCTTC.

The genes are TRBV29-1 and TRBJ1-2, with D tentatively TRBD1 (5 bases). The length of the CDR3 is 14 residues. Deletions cut 3 bases from V and 0 bases from J, with 11 bases between. Looked up from germline, CDR1 is SQVTM and CDR2 is ANQGSEA. The DNA of the CDR3 is TGCAGCGTTGAGGAATCGACAGCTAACTATGGCTACACCTTC. Protein: CSVEESTANYGYTF.

The rearrangement links TRBV7-6 to TRBJ1-1, with D perhaps matching TRBD1 (6 bases). This CDR3 contains 16 residues. Per germline, CDR1 SGHVS and CDR2 FNYEAQ. V was pared by 2 bases and J by 2 bases, with 15 bases between. The CDR3, as DNA: TGTGCCAGCAGCTTAAACACCGGGACACTTAACACTGAAGCTTTCTTT. It translates to CASSLNTGTLNTEAFF. The complete variable domain, with remaining parts taken from reference TRBV7-6 and TRBJ1-1, reads GAGVSQSPRYKVTKRGQDVALRCDPISGHVSLYWYRQALGQGPEFLTYFNYEAQQDKSGLPNDRFSAERPEGSISTLTIQRTEQRDSAMYRCASSLNTGTLNTEAFFGQGTRLTVV.

V is TRBV7-2 and J is TRBJ2-7, with a tentative D call TRBD1 (6 bases). There are 15 residues in the CDR3. Per the germline V gene, CDR1 is SGHTA and CDR2 is FQGNSA. V was clipped by 5 bases and J by 0 bases, with 14 bases between them. The CDR3 region is CASSASQGSSYEQYF. In DNA, the CDR3 is TGTGCCAGCAGCGCAAGTCAGGGGAGCTCCTACGAGCAGTACTTC.

This rearrangement joins TRBV6-1 to TRBJ2-7, with 8 positions matching TRBD1. This CDR3 spans 16 amino acids. Germline-derived CDR1 and CDR2 are MNHNS and SASEGT. J was trimmed by 0 bases and V by 3 bases; bases with no gene match: 7. CDR3 DNA sequence: TGTGCCAGCAGTGAGGCAGGGGGCCTAAGCTCCTACGAGCAGTACTTC. Protein: CASSEAGGLSSYEQYF.

The CDR3 here is CASSRELMNTEAFF. In DNA form, the CDR3 reads TGTGCCAGTAGTAGAGAATTAATGAACACTGAAGCTTTCTTT. The V gene is TRBV19, the J gene TRBJ1-1; D unclear. CDR3 length equals 14 residues. Germline V gene lookup returns CDR1 LNHDA and CDR2 SQIVND (reference sequence). Trimming removed 4 bases at V and 0 bases at J, with 9 bases between.

The chain is built from TRBV11-2 and TRBJ2-7, with 8 bases that match TRBD1. The CDR3 has 14 amino acids. Trimming at V came to 1 base and at J to 3 bases, leaving 2 bases not matched to a gene. Germline V gene lookup returns CDR1 SGHAT and CDR2 FQNNGV. CDR3 nucleotide sequence: TGTGCCAGCAGCTTAGGACAGGGGATCTACGAGCAGTACTTC. Translation gives CASSLGQGIYEQYF.

J is TRBJ2-7 and V is TRBV6-6, with TRBD1 as a possible D gene (6 bases). Trimming took off 4 bases at V and 6 bases at J, with 19 bases between the two ends. CDR3 length: 15 residues. Germline V gene data show CDR1 as MNHNY and CDR2 as SVGAGI (reference sequence). The CDR3 sequence is CASSLGDILRPEQYF. In DNA form, the CDR3 reads TGTGCCAGCAGTTTAGGGGACATCCTCCGGCCCGAGCAGTACTTC.

The chain joins TRBV2 to TRBJ1-1, with D unresolved. The CDR3 is made up of 11 amino acids. The V gene's germline CDR1 is SNHLY and CDR2 FYNNEI. V gave up 6 bases and J gave up 8 bases, with 10 bases separating them. CDR3 sequence (DNA): TGTGCCAGCAGAGAATGGCAGGAAGCTTTCTTT. This translates into CASREWQEAFF.

The rearrangement uses TRBV12-3 or TRBV12-4 and TRBJ1-5; D remains ambiguous. V was clipped by 3 bases and J by 9 bases, with 12 bases between them. The CDR3 loop spans 13 amino acids. The DNA for the CDR3 is TGTGCCAGCAGTTTGGGCCGGGAGAGGCCCCAGCATTTT. Protein sequence: CASSLGRERPQHF.

The chain carries TRBV19 and TRBJ2-6; 8 nucleotides match TRBD1. Germline CDR1 reads LNHDA; CDR2 reads SQIVND (reference sequence). The CDR3 runs to 17 residues. Trimming took 6 bases from V and 0 from J; bases not matched to a gene: 7. The CDR3 region has the DNA TGTGCCAGTAGACAGGGACAGGTCTACTCTGGGGCCAACGTCCTGACTTTC. Protein sequence: CASRQGQVYSGANVLTF. The full variable domain, with the rest looked up from reference TRBV19 and TRBJ2-6, is DGGITQSPKYLFRKEGQNVTLSCEQNLNHDAMYWYRQDPGQGLRLIYYSQIVNDFQKGDIAEGYSVSREKKESFPLTVTSAQKNPTAFYLCASRQGQVYSGANVLTFGAGSRLTVL.

J is TRBJ2-5 and V is TRBV7-8; 7 bases match TRBD1. CDR3 size: 18 residues. Germline V lookup: CDR1 SGHVS, CDR2 FQNEAQ. V dropped 5 bases and J dropped 0; count of bases not matched to a gene: 15. DNA of the CDR3: TGTGCCAGCAGCCCCCCTACTAACCTTGGGACAGACCAAGAGACCCAGTACTTC. Translating it yields CASSPPTNLGTDQETQYF.

The rearrangement joins TRBV10-1 to TRBJ1-1; no clear D. V lost 3 bases and J lost 1, with 6 bases in between. CDR1 WNHNN and CDR2 SYGVQD come from the germline V gene (reference sequence). CDR3 length: 13 amino acids. The CDR3 reads CASSETGNTEAFF. For the CDR3, the DNA is TGCGCCAGCAGTGAAACGGGGAACACTGAAGCTTTCTTT.

The chain combines TRBV6-5 with TRBJ1-2; D is ambiguous. V was trimmed by 0 bases and J by 0 bases, leaving 8 bases between them. This CDR3 spans 15 amino acids. Germline assignment: CDR1 MNHEY and CDR2 SVGAGI. The CDR3 region has the DNA TGTGCCAGCAGTTACTCACCGGGAGCTAACTATGGCTACACCTTC. This codes for CASSYSPGANYGYTF.

The chain employs TRBV10-2 and TRBJ1-2; maybe TRBD1 (5 bases). The germline V gene encodes CDR1 WSHSY and CDR2 SAAADI. CDR3 length: 13 residues. V shed 4 bases and J shed 0 bases, with 6 bases lying between them. In DNA form, the CDR3 reads TGCGCCAGCAGTGGACAGACTAACTATGGCTACACCTTC. Amino acids: CASSGQTNYGYTF.

V and J are TRBV7-9 and TRBJ1-5, with D unclear. V lost 4 bases and J 6 bases, leaving 16 bases between the germline ends. The germline V gene encodes CDR1 SEHNR and CDR2 FQNEAQ (reference sequence). The CDR3 spans 15 residues. CDR3 coding DNA: TGTGCCAGCAGCTCTGACGCGGGAGGGAGTCAGCCCCAGCATTTT. It codes for CASSSDAGGSQPQHF.

The V call is TRBV7-9, the J call TRBJ2-2; D gene uncertain. Trimming took off 5 bases at V and 5 bases at J, with 12 bases between the two ends. Per the germline V gene, CDR1 is SEHNR and CDR2 is FQNEAQ (reference sequence). The CDR3 loop spans 14 amino acids. CDR3 DNA: TGTGCCAGCAGCATCAATTCCCAAACCGGGGAGCTGTTTTTT. Its translation: CASSINSQTGELFF.

With respect to this clone: A much more abundant neighbour one base away suggests this may be a read error. This rearrangement joins TRBV7-3 to TRBJ2-3; D ambiguous. This CDR3 has 12 residues. Germline CDR1 and CDR2: SGHTA and FQGTGA. Trimming took 5 bases from V and 0 from J, leaving 3 bases between them. The chain's CDR3 is CASSTSTDTQYF. The CDR3 DNA follows: TGTGCCAGCAGCACTAGCACAGATACGCAGTATTTT. The full variable domain, rest sourced from reference TRBV7-3 and TRBJ2-3, is GAGVSQTPSNKVTEKGKYVELRCDPISGHTALYWYRQSLGQGPEFLIYFQGTGAADDSGLPNDRFFAVRPEGSVSTLKIQRTERGDSAVYLCASSTSTDTQYFGPGTRLTVL.